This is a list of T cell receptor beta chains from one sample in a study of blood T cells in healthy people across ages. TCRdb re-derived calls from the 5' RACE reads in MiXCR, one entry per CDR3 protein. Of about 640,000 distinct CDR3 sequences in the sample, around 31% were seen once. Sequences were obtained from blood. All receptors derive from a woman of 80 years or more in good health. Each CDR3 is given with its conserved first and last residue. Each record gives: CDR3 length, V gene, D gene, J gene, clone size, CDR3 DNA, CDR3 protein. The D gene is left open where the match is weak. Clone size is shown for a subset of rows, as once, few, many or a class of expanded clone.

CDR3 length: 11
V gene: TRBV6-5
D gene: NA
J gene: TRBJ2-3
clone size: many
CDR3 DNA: TGTGCCAGCAGTTTAGAGCATACGCAGTATTTT
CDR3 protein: CASSLEHTQYF

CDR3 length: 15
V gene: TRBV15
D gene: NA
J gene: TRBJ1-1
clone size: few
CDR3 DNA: TGTGCCACCAGCAGAGGTAGCAGGGGGAACACTGAAGCTTTCTTT
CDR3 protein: CATSRGSRGNTEAFF

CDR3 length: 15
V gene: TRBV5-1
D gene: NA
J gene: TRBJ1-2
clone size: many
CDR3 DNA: TGCGCCAGCAGCTTGAGGGCAGGGGTGACAGATGGCTACACCTTC
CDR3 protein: CASSLRAGVTDGYTF

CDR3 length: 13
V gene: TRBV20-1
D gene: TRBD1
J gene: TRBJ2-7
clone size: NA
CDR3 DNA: TGCAGTGCTGTCGGGACAGGGGGGTACGAGCAGTACTTC
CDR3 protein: CSAVGTGGYEQYF

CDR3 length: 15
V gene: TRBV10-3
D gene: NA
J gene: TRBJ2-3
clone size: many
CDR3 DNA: TGTGCCATCAGTGAGTCTCCGGCTCCGGCAGATACGCAGTATTTT
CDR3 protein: CAISESPAPADTQYF

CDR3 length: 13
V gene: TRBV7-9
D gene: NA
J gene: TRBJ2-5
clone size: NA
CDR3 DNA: TGTGCCAGCAGCTTAGCTAGCCCGCGTGAGCAGTACTTC
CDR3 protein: CASSLASPREQYF

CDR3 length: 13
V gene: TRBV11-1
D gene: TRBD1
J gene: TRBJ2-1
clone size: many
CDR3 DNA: TGTGCCAGCAGCCCGGACAGGGACAATGAGCAGTTCTTC
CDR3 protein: CASSPDRDNEQFF

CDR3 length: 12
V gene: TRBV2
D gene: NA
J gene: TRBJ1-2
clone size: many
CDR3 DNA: TGTGCCAGCAGTGTTCAGGGCTATGGCTACACCTTC
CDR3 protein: CASSVQGYGYTF

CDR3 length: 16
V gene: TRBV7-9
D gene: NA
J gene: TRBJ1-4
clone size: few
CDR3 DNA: TGTGCCAGCAGCTACCGACCGACAGAGAGCGGTGAAAAACTGTTTTTT
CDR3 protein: CASSYRPTESGEKLFF

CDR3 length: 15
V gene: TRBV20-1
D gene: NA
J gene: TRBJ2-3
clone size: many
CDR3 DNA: TGCAGTGCTAGAGCTCCGCTAGGGGCAGGGGATACGCAGTATTTT
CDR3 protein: CSARAPLGAGDTQYF

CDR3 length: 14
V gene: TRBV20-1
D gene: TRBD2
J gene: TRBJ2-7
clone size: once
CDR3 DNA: TGCAGTGCCTTGACTAGCGGGGGGGCCCATGAGCAGTACTTC
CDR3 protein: CSALTSGGAHEQYF

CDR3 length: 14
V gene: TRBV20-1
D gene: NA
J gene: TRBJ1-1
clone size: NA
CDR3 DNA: TGCAGTGCTAGACTTGGCAGGGGAGGGACTGAAACTTTCTTT
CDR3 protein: CSARLGRGGTETFF

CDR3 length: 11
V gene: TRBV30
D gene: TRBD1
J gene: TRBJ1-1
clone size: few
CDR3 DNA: TGTGCCTGGACCACCGGGACAGTGGCTTTCTTT
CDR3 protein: CAWTTGTVAFF

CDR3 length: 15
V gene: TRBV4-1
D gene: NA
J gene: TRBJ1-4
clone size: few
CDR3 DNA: TGCGCCAGCAGCCAAGCATCCAGGGATAGGGAAAACCTGTTTTTT
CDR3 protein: CASSQASRDRENLFF

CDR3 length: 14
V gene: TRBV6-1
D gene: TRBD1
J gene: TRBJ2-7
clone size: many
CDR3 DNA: TGTGCCAGCAGCCGGACAGGGGGCTTGTACGAGCAGTACTTC
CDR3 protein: CASSRTGGLYEQYF

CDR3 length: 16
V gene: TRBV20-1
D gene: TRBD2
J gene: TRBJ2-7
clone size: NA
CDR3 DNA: TGCAGTGCTAGAAGTCAACCCAGCGGGGTTCTCCACGAGCAGTACTTC
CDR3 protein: CSARSQPSGVLHEQYF

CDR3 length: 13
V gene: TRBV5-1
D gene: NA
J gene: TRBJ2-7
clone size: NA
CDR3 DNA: TGCGCCAGCAGCTCCCCGGGCGGAGACGAGCAGTACTTC
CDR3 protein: CASSSPGGDEQYF

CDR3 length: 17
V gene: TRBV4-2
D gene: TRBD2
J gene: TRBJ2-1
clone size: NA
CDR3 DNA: TGTGCCAGCAGCCACAGAGCTAGCGGGAGCTCCTACAATGAGCAGTTCTTC
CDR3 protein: CASSHRASGSSYNEQFF

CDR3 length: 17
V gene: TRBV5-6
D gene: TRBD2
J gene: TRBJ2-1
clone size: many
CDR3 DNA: TGTGCCAGCAGCTTGGATAGGACTAGCTATGGAGGCAATGAGCAGTTCTTC
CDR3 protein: CASSLDRTSYGGNEQFF

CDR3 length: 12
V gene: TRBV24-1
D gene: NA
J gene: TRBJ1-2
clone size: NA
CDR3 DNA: TGTGCCACCAGTGATCAACGTTATGGCTACACCTTC
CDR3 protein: CATSDQRYGYTF

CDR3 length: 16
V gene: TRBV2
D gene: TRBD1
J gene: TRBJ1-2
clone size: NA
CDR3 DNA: TGTGCCAGCAGTGTGGGGACAGGACTAACTAGCTATGGCTACACCTTC
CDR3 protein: CASSVGTGLTSYGYTF

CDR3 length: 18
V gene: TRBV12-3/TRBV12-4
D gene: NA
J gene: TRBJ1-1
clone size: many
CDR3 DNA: TGTGCCAGCAGCCTCAAGCCCCCAGGGATTGCGCGGAACACTGAAGCTTTCTTT
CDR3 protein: CASSLKPPGIARNTEAFF

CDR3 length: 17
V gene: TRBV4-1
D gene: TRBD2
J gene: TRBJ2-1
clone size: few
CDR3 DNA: TGCGCCAGCAGCCAAGTTGCTAGCGGGGGATCCTACAATGAGCAGTTCTTC
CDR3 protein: CASSQVASGGSYNEQFF

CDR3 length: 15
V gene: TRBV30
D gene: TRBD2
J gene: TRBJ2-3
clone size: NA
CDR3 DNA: TGTGCCTGGAGTGTAGCGGGGGGGCCCCCAGATACGCAGTATTTT
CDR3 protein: CAWSVAGGPPDTQYF

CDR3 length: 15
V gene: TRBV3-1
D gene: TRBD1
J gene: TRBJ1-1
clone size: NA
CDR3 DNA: TGTGCCAGCAGCAGGGGGCCAGGGCGGAACACTGAAGCTTTCTTT
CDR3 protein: CASSRGPGRNTEAFF

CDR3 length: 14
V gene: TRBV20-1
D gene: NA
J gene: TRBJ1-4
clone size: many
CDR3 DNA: TGCAGTGCTAGAGATAATGGCAGGGCTGAAAAACTGTTTTTT
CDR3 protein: CSARDNGRAEKLFF

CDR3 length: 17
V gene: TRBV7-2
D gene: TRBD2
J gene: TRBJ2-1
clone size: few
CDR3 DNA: TGTGCCAGCAGCCAGGGAGGTCTAGCGGGGGGGAGATGGACCCAGTTCTTC
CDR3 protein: CASSQGGLAGGRWTQFF

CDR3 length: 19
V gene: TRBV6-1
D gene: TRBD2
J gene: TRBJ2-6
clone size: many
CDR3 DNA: TGTGCCAGCAGTGAGATAGCGGGGGCCCCACGCTCTGGGGCCAACGTCCTGACTTTC
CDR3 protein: CASSEIAGAPRSGANVLTF

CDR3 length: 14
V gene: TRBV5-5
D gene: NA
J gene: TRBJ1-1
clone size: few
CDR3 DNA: TGTGCCAGCAGCTTGAAGGGGGGGGACACTGAAGCTTTCTTT
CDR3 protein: CASSLKGGDTEAFF

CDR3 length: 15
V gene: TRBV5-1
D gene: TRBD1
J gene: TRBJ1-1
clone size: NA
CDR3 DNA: TGCGCCAGCAGCTGGGGACAGGGAATGAACACTGAAGCTTTCTTT
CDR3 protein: CASSWGQGMNTEAFF

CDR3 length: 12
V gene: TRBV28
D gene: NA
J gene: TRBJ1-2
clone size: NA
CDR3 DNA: TGTGCCAGCAGGGCAGGGATCTATGGCTACACCTTC
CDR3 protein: CASRAGIYGYTF

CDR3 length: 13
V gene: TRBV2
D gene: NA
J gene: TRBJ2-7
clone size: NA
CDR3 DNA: TGTGCCAGCAAAGTCTCGGGATTCGACGAGCAGTACTTC
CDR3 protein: CASKVSGFDEQYF

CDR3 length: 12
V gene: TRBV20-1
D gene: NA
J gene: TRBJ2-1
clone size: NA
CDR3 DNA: TGCAGTGCTAGGATCGGGTACAATGAGCAGTTCTTC
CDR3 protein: CSARIGYNEQFF

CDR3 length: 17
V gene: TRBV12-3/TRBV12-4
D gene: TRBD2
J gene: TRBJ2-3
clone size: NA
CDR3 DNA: TGTGCCAGCAGTTTCGGTCGAGCGGGGGTTAGCGCAGATGCGCAGTATTTT
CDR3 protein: CASSFGRAGVSADAQYF

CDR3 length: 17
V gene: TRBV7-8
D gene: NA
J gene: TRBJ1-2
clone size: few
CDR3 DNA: TGTGCCAGCAGCTCTAGACACCGCCTGGGGGCAGGTCATGGCTACACCTTC
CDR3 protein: CASSSRHRLGAGHGYTF

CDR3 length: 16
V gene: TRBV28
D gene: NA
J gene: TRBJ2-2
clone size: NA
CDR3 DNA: TGTGCCAGCAGTCTCAGGGGGGTAGGGAACGCCGGGGAGCTGTTTTTT
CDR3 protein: CASSLRGVGNAGELFF

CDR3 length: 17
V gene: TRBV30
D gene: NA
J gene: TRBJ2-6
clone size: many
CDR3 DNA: TGTGCCTGGAGTGTGGGGGGGGCGCATCGTGGGGCCAACGTCCTGACTTTC
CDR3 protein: CAWSVGGAHRGANVLTF

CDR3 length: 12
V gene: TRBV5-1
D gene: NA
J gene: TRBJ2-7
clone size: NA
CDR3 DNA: TGCGCCAGCAGCTTACCAGGGGGGGAGCGGTACTTC
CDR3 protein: CASSLPGGERYF

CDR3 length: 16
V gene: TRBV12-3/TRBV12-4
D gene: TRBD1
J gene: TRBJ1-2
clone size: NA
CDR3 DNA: TGTGCCAGCACCCGGACAGGGTCGGTTTCTAACTATGGCTACACCTTC
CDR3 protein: CASTRTGSVSNYGYTF

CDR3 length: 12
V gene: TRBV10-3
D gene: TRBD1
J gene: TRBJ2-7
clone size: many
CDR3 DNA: TGTGCCATCAGCAGACAGGGATACGAGCAGTACTTC
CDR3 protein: CAISRQGYEQYF

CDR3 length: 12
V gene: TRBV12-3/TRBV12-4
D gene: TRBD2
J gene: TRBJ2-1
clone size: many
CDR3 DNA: TGTGCCAGCAGTTTCAGCGGGGATGAGCAGTTCTTC
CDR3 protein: CASSFSGDEQFF

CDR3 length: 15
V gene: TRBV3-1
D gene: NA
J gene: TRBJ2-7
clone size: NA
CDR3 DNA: TGTGCCAGCAGCCGTTTAGGGGCAGCTACCTACGAGCAGTACTTC
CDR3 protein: CASSRLGAATYEQYF

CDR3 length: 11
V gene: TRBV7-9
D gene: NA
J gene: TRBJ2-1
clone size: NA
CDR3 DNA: TGTGCCAGCAGCTTAGAAGGGAAGCAGTTCTTC
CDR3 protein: CASSLEGKQFF

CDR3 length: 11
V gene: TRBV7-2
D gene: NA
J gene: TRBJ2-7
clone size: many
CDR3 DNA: TGTGCCAGCATGGCAGGGCGCGAGCAGTACTTC
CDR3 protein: CASMAGREQYF

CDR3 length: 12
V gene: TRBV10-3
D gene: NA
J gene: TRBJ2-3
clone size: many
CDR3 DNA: TGTGCCATCAGTGAGTCCGGAGATACGCAGTATTTT
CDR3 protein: CAISESGDTQYF

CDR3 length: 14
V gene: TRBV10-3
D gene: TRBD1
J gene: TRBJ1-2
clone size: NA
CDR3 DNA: TGTGCCATCAGTGGGACAGGAGACTGGGGAGGCTACACCTTC
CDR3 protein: CAISGTGDWGGYTF

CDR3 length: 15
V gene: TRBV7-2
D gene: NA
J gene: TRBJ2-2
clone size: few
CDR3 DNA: TGTGCCAGCAGCTTAGTGGGACCCAGTTCCGGGGAGCTGTTTTTT
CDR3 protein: CASSLVGPSSGELFF

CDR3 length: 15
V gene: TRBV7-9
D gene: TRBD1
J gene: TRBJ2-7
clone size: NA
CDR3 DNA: TGTGCCAGCAGCTCCCGGACAGGGAAATCCTACGAGCAGTACTTC
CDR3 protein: CASSSRTGKSYEQYF

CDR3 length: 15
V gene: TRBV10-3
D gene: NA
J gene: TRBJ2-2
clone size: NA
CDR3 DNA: TGTGCCATCAGTGAAACCGGGGGGAACACCGGGGAGCTGTTTTTT
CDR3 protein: CAISETGGNTGELFF

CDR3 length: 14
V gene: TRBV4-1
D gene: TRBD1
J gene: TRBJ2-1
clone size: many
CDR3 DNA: TGCGCCAGCAGCCAACCGGGACAGGGGAGAGAGCAGTTCTTC
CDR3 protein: CASSQPGQGREQFF

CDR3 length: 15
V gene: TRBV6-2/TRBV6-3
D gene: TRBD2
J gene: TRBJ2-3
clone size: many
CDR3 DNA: TGTGCCAGCAGTTACTCGGCGGGGGGGCCGGATACGCAGTATTTT
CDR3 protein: CASSYSAGGPDTQYF

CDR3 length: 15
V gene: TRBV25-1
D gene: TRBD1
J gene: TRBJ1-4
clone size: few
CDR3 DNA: TGTGCCAGCAGTGAATGGGGACAGGATAATGAAAAACTGTTTTTT
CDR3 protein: CASSEWGQDNEKLFF

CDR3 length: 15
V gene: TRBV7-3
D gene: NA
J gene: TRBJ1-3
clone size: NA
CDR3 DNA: TGTGCCAGCAGCCCCGCACCGAGCTCTGGAAACACCATATATTTT
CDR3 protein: CASSPAPSSGNTIYF

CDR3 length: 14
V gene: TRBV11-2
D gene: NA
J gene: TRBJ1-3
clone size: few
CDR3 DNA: TGTGCCAGCAGCTTAGATCGAAGTCGGGACACCATATATTTT
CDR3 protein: CASSLDRSRDTIYF

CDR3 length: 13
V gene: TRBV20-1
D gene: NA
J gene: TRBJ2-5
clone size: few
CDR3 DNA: TGCAGTGCTAGTTCTTTAAGAAAAGAGACCCAGTACTTC
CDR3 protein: CSASSLRKETQYF